The rows below give T cell receptor beta chains drawn from one sample of a study of vaccination and CD4 T cells after COVID-19. TCRdb passed the PCR reads through MiXCR, listing each CDR3 protein once. The sample carries about 19,000 distinct CDR3 sequences, less than 70% recorded once. No antigens are known for them. Sequencing input: CD4+ T cells from blood, cultured in vitro. These receptors all stem from a human donor who had recovered from COVID-19. The CDR3 runs from the conserved cysteine through the conserved F or W. A D gene is named only where the DNA matches it firmly. Only some rows state a clone size, as once, few, many or a class for expanded clones.

d_gene: NA; v_gene: TRBV5-4; j_gene: TRBJ2-3; abundance: NA; CDR3aa: CASSLGDTQYF; CDR3nt: TGTGCCAGCAGCTTGGGAGATACGCAGTATTTT
d_gene: NA; v_gene: TRBV7-9; j_gene: TRBJ1-2; abundance: few; CDR3aa: CASSTRDVYGYTF; CDR3nt: TGTGCCAGCAGCACCAGAGATGTTTACGGCTACACCTTC
d_gene: NA; v_gene: TRBV27; j_gene: TRBJ1-2; abundance: few; CDR3aa: CASSLISPPYYGYTF; CDR3nt: TGTGCCAGCAGTTTAATTTCTCCACCCTATTATGGCTACACCTTC
d_gene: NA; v_gene: TRBV19; j_gene: TRBJ1-5; abundance: few; CDR3aa: CASSIRSALVNSNQPQHF; CDR3nt: TGTGCCAGTAGTATCCGCTCCGCTCTGGTTAATAGCAATCAGCCCCAGCATTTT
d_gene: NA; v_gene: TRBV19; j_gene: TRBJ2-2; abundance: NA; CDR3aa: CASSVGLRNTGELFF; CDR3nt: TGTGCCAGTAGTGTAGGACTCAGAAACACCGGGGAGCTGTTTTTT
d_gene: NA; v_gene: TRBV7-3; j_gene: TRBJ1-2; abundance: few; CDR3aa: CASSLQGEGGYTF; CDR3nt: TGTGCCAGCAGCTTACAGGGAGAGGGTGGCTACACCTTC
d_gene: TRBD1; v_gene: TRBV6-2/TRBV6-3; j_gene: TRBJ1-2; abundance: NA; CDR3aa: CASREITTGGFGGYTF; CDR3nt: TGTGCCAGCAGGGAAATAACTACAGGGGGCTTTGGTGGCTACACCTTC
d_gene: NA; v_gene: TRBV2; j_gene: TRBJ1-2; abundance: NA; CDR3aa: CASSEETGYGYTF; CDR3nt: TGTGCCAGCAGTGAAGAGACGGGCTATGGCTACACCTTC
d_gene: TRBD2; v_gene: TRBV6-1; j_gene: TRBJ2-3; abundance: few; CDR3aa: CASSRLAGGPLDTQYF; CDR3nt: TGTGCCAGCAGCCGACTAGCGGGAGGGCCCTTAGATACGCAGTATTTT
d_gene: NA; v_gene: TRBV19; j_gene: TRBJ2-2; abundance: NA; CDR3aa: CASSSFGLNTGELFF; CDR3nt: TGTGCCAGTAGTAGTTTTGGACTGAACACCGGGGAGCTGTTTTTT
d_gene: NA; v_gene: TRBV20-1; j_gene: TRBJ2-7; abundance: NA; CDR3aa: CSARGPGYEQYF; CDR3nt: TGCAGTGCTAGAGGACCCGGCTACGAGCAGTACTTC
d_gene: TRBD2; v_gene: TRBV6-5; j_gene: TRBJ2-7; abundance: NA; CDR3aa: CASSYGSSGNGEQYF; CDR3nt: TGTGCCAGCAGTTACGGTTCTAGCGGGAATGGAGAGCAGTACTTC
d_gene: NA; v_gene: TRBV12-3/TRBV12-4; j_gene: TRBJ1-1; abundance: few; CDR3aa: CASSLVLNTEAFF; CDR3nt: TGTGCCAGCAGTTTGGTCCTGAACACTGAAGCTTTCTTT
d_gene: TRBD1; v_gene: TRBV20-1; j_gene: TRBJ1-2; abundance: NA; CDR3aa: CSASGTGDPNYGYTF; CDR3nt: TGCAGTGCTAGTGGGACAGGCGATCCTAACTATGGCTACACCTTC
d_gene: NA; v_gene: TRBV7-3; j_gene: TRBJ1-2; abundance: NA; CDR3aa: CASSLQGSGGYTF; CDR3nt: TGTGCCAGCAGCTTACAGGGGTCGGGTGGCTACACCTTC
d_gene: NA; v_gene: TRBV18; j_gene: TRBJ1-5; abundance: NA; CDR3aa: CASSPLDGSNQPQHF; CDR3nt: TGTGCCAGCTCGCCCCTGGACGGTAGCAATCAGCCCCAGCATTTT
d_gene: TRBD2; v_gene: TRBV30; j_gene: TRBJ2-4; abundance: NA; CDR3aa: CAWSVGVAGGPIAKNIQYF; CDR3nt: TGTGCCTGGAGTGTAGGGGTAGCGGGAGGGCCTATAGCCAAAAACATTCAGTACTTC
d_gene: TRBD1; v_gene: TRBV20-1; j_gene: TRBJ2-7; abundance: few; CDR3aa: CSARAPTGIYEQYF; CDR3nt: TGCAGTGCTAGGGCCCCGACAGGGATATACGAGCAGTACTTC
d_gene: TRBD1; v_gene: TRBV24-1; j_gene: TRBJ2-3; abundance: NA; CDR3aa: CATSDSGQTGTDTQYF; CDR3nt: TGTGCCACCAGTGATTCTGGACAGACAGGGACAGATACGCAGTATTTT
d_gene: NA; v_gene: TRBV5-1; j_gene: TRBJ1-2; abundance: few; CDR3aa: CASSLTDYGYTF; CDR3nt: TGCGCCAGCAGCTTGACAGACTATGGCTACACCTTC
d_gene: NA; v_gene: TRBV6-2/TRBV6-3; j_gene: TRBJ1-1; abundance: NA; CDR3aa: CASTQGQGTEAFF; CDR3nt: TGTGCCAGCACCCAGGGTCAGGGCACTGAAGCTTTCTTT
d_gene: TRBD1; v_gene: TRBV10-3; j_gene: TRBJ2-5; abundance: NA; CDR3aa: CAISRQGLGPGETQYF; CDR3nt: TGTGCCATCAGCCGACAGGGCCTGGGGCCGGGGGAGACCCAGTACTTC
d_gene: TRBD2; v_gene: TRBV19; j_gene: TRBJ2-1; abundance: NA; CDR3aa: CASSYGTSGRSEQFF; CDR3nt: TGTGCCAGTAGTTACGGGACTAGCGGGAGGAGTGAGCAGTTCTTC
d_gene: NA; v_gene: TRBV6-1; j_gene: TRBJ1-2; abundance: NA; CDR3aa: CATQVRGAGYTF; CDR3nt: TGTGCCACCCAGGTCCGGGGAGCTGGCTACACCTTC
d_gene: NA; v_gene: TRBV5-4; j_gene: TRBJ1-2; abundance: NA; CDR3aa: CASSVPRDYGYTF; CDR3nt: TGTGCCAGCAGCGTCCCGAGGGACTATGGCTACACCTTC
d_gene: NA; v_gene: TRBV18; j_gene: TRBJ1-5; abundance: NA; CDR3aa: CASSPPGRQPQHF; CDR3nt: TGTGCCAGCTCACCCCCTGGGCGTCAGCCCCAGCATTTT
d_gene: NA; v_gene: TRBV29-1; j_gene: TRBJ1-2; abundance: NA; CDR3aa: CSVETGLYGYTF; CDR3nt: TGCAGCGTTGAAACAGGTCTCTATGGCTACACCTTC
d_gene: TRBD1; v_gene: TRBV11-3; j_gene: TRBJ2-1; abundance: NA; CDR3aa: CASSDKRGPNEQFF; CDR3nt: TGTGCCAGCAGCGATAAGAGGGGGCCCAATGAGCAGTTCTTC
d_gene: NA; v_gene: TRBV24-1; j_gene: TRBJ2-1; abundance: NA; CDR3aa: CATSERRGEQFF; CDR3nt: TGTGCCACCAGTGAGCGACGGGGAGAGCAGTTCTTC
d_gene: NA; v_gene: TRBV7-3; j_gene: TRBJ2-1; abundance: NA; CDR3aa: CASSLRASSPYNEQFF; CDR3nt: TGTGCCAGCAGCTTACGGGCCTCCTCCCCCTACAATGAGCAGTTCTTC
d_gene: TRBD1; v_gene: TRBV19; j_gene: TRBJ1-1; abundance: NA; CDR3aa: CASSITGAYTEAFF; CDR3nt: TGTGCCAGTAGTATAACAGGGGCCTACACTGAAGCTTTCTTT
d_gene: NA; v_gene: TRBV6-5; j_gene: TRBJ1-5; abundance: NA; CDR3aa: CASSYGRYRHPNQPQHF; CDR3nt: TGTGCCAGCAGTTACGGAAGATACCGCCACCCCAATCAGCCCCAGCATTTT
d_gene: NA; v_gene: TRBV18; j_gene: TRBJ1-3; abundance: NA; CDR3aa: CASSPRPRESSGNTIYF; CDR3nt: TGTGCCAGCTCACCCCGGCCACGGGAGTCATCAGGAAACACCATATATTTT
d_gene: TRBD2; v_gene: TRBV12-5; j_gene: TRBJ2-1; abundance: NA; CDR3aa: CASGPTGTSGYNEQFF; CDR3nt: TGTGCTAGTGGTCCCACCGGGACTAGCGGCTACAATGAGCAGTTCTTC
d_gene: NA; v_gene: TRBV25-1; j_gene: TRBJ1-2; abundance: once; CDR3aa: CASSGPGPYYGYTF; CDR3nt: TGTGCCAGCAGTGGCCCAGGACCTTACTATGGCTACACCTTC
d_gene: TRBD1; v_gene: TRBV28; j_gene: TRBJ1-5; abundance: few; CDR3aa: CASSLTAGGSNQPQHF; CDR3nt: TGTGCCAGCAGTTTAACCGCAGGGGGGAGCAATCAGCCCCAGCATTTT
d_gene: NA; v_gene: TRBV28; j_gene: TRBJ1-4; abundance: NA; CDR3aa: CASGQRNEKLFF; CDR3nt: TGTGCCAGCGGTCAACGGAATGAAAAACTGTTTTTT
d_gene: NA; v_gene: TRBV7-9; j_gene: TRBJ1-2; abundance: NA; CDR3aa: CASSLISGDGYTF; CDR3nt: TGTGCCAGCAGCTTAATTTCCGGGGATGGCTACACCTTC
d_gene: NA; v_gene: TRBV21-1; j_gene: TRBJ1-1; abundance: NA; CDR3aa: CASSILEGGAEAFF; CDR3nt: TGTGCCAGCAGCATCCTCGAGGGCGGGGCTGAAGCTTTCTTT
d_gene: NA; v_gene: TRBV20-1; j_gene: TRBJ1-2; abundance: NA; CDR3aa: CSARVAVGTGGYTF; CDR3nt: TGCAGTGCTAGAGTGGCGGTCGGAACGGGAGGCTACACCTTC
d_gene: TRBD1; v_gene: TRBV7-2; j_gene: TRBJ1-2; abundance: few; CDR3aa: CASSATTGFGYGYTF; CDR3nt: TGTGCCAGCAGCGCTACGACAGGGTTTGGATATGGCTACACCTTC
d_gene: TRBD1; v_gene: TRBV5-6; j_gene: TRBJ1-5; abundance: NA; CDR3aa: CASSWTGTSNQPQHF; CDR3nt: TGTGCCAGCAGCTGGACAGGCACTAGCAATCAGCCCCAGCATTTT
d_gene: NA; v_gene: TRBV9; j_gene: TRBJ2-7; abundance: NA; CDR3aa: CASSVDEGVRDEQYF; CDR3nt: TGTGCCAGCAGCGTAGATGAAGGGGTTAGGGACGAGCAGTACTTC
d_gene: TRBD2; v_gene: TRBV11-2; j_gene: TRBJ2-1; abundance: once; CDR3aa: CASSPRRGNGRLTLYNEQFF; CDR3nt: TGTGCCAGCAGCCCCCGACGGGGTAACGGGAGGTTGACCCTCTACAATGAGCAGTTCTTC
d_gene: NA; v_gene: TRBV6-4; j_gene: TRBJ2-3; abundance: few; CDR3aa: CASSTGAGGGTQYF; CDR3nt: TGTGCCAGCAGCACGGGGGCAGGTGGTGGGACGCAGTATTTT
d_gene: TRBD2; v_gene: TRBV15; j_gene: TRBJ2-7; abundance: NA; CDR3aa: CATSRGERTSEYEQYF; CDR3nt: TGTGCCACCAGCAGAGGGGAGCGGACTAGCGAATACGAGCAGTACTTC
d_gene: NA; v_gene: TRBV7-7; j_gene: TRBJ2-2; abundance: few; CDR3aa: CASSPLGVGAGELFF; CDR3nt: TGTGCCAGCAGCCCCCTGGGAGTAGGAGCCGGGGAGCTGTTTTTT
d_gene: TRBD1; v_gene: TRBV19; j_gene: TRBJ2-3; abundance: NA; CDR3aa: CATLDRGLSDTQYF; CDR3nt: TGTGCCACCTTAGACAGGGGTCTATCAGATACGCAGTATTTT
d_gene: TRBD2; v_gene: TRBV2; j_gene: TRBJ2-1; abundance: NA; CDR3aa: CASSELTSGRPRF; CDR3nt: TGTGCCAGCAGTGAATTAACTAGCGGGAGGCCCCGGTTC
d_gene: NA; v_gene: TRBV6-2/TRBV6-3; j_gene: TRBJ2-3; abundance: NA; CDR3aa: CASSYYDTQYF; CDR3nt: TGTGCCAGCAGTTACTACGATACGCAGTATTTT
d_gene: NA; v_gene: TRBV25-1; j_gene: TRBJ2-7; abundance: NA; CDR3aa: CASRSAGASSYEQYF; CDR3nt: TGTGCCAGCAGGTCAGCGGGTGCTAGCTCCTACGAGCAGTACTTC
d_gene: TRBD2; v_gene: TRBV28; j_gene: TRBJ2-2; abundance: NA; CDR3aa: CASSLLSGIFTGELFF; CDR3nt: TGTGCCAGCAGTTTATTGAGCGGGATATTCACCGGGGAGCTGTTTTTT
d_gene: NA; v_gene: TRBV7-3; j_gene: TRBJ1-1; abundance: NA; CDR3aa: CASSLTGPNTEAFF; CDR3nt: TGTGCCAGCAGCCTTACAGGGCCAAACACTGAAGCTTTCTTT
d_gene: TRBD2; v_gene: TRBV6-1; j_gene: TRBJ2-6; abundance: NA; CDR3aa: CASSDPGLGISGANVLTF; CDR3nt: TGTGCCAGCAGTGATCCGGGACTAGGGATCTCTGGGGCCAACGTCCTGACTTTC
d_gene: NA; v_gene: TRBV19; j_gene: TRBJ2-3; abundance: few; CDR3aa: CASGRLGTDTQYF; CDR3nt: TGTGCCAGTGGACGTTTAGGCACAGATACGCAGTATTTT
d_gene: TRBD1; v_gene: TRBV30; j_gene: TRBJ2-5; abundance: NA; CDR3aa: CAWSRDRQETQYF; CDR3nt: TGTGCCTGGAGCCGGGACAGACAAGAGACCCAGTACTTC
d_gene: NA; v_gene: TRBV7-9; j_gene: TRBJ1-4; abundance: NA; CDR3aa: CASSRVGGNEKLFF; CDR3nt: TGTGCCAGCAGCCGTGTGGGGGGGAATGAAAAACTGTTTTTT
d_gene: NA; v_gene: TRBV20-1; j_gene: TRBJ2-1; abundance: NA; CDR3aa: CSASGGWGGSYNEQFF; CDR3nt: TGCAGTGCTAGTGGGGGTTGGGGCGGCTCCTACAATGAGCAGTTCTTC
d_gene: TRBD1; v_gene: TRBV27; j_gene: TRBJ2-7; abundance: NA; CDR3aa: CASRLIWDSSSYEQYF; CDR3nt: TGTGCCAGCAGGCTAATTTGGGACAGTAGCTCCTACGAGCAGTACTTC